The source of this T cell receptor (beta chain) is a study of human T cells and chemical hapten exposure (dated by TCRdb to 2020 to 2023). Study-level background: For sensitization, 2% DPC in acetone was applied to a 2 cm by 2 cm area of upper inner arm skin. Throughout the study period of 20 to 25 weeks, patients also received therapeutic DPC doses to the scalp every week. Patch tests used Finn chambers with 0.01% DPC on the upper back, scored after 6 days by International Contact Dermatitis Research Group standards. Alopecia areata with under or over 50% scalp involvement, alopecia totalis and alopecia universalis were represented in the patient cohort, which was mostly female. Libraries were combined into a pool for sequencing, and differences in TCR yield between samples came mainly from small differences in library volumes within the pool. This study followed changes in the peripheral blood TCR repertoire in vivo during primary and secondary sensitization of alopecia patients to the hapten diphenylcyclopropenone (DPC). Blood was sampled from patients pre-sensitization (week 0) and at 2, 6 and about 24 weeks after DPC sensitization. Roughly 30 alopecia patients gave blood for TCR sequencing at one to four time points (pre-sensitization, 2, 6 and 24 weeks). The full study reports these points: Significantly more large CDR3 similarity clusters were formed by expanded TCRs than by pre-sensitization or healthy control sets, consistent with antigen-driven responses. Because all patients had alopecia, a presumed autoimmune disease, the immune response of the patients might differ from that of healthy individuals. The number of TCRs above 1 in 1000 frequency did not change with DPC sensitization; there was no evidence of global repertoire structure alterations. Repeated subsampling changed both the strength of the expansion versus patch-test correlation and the threshold at which the correlation became significant. The number of PT1 expanded TCRs positively correlated with patch test score, significant at thresholds 8, 16 and 32 but not 4.

Library prep was done by RACE. The run used a NextSeq 500. Library preparation attached unique molecular identifiers to individual cDNA molecules for quantitative, reproducible TCR counting. From each blood RNA sample, both TCR alpha and TCR beta chains were sequenced. Per the original workflow: Samples had a median of roughly 98,000 TCRs, with a range from roughly 23,224 to 700,000. V, J and CDR3 annotation of the TCR reads was performed with the Decombinator software suite. For the PS versus PT1 abundance plots, all samples were subsampled to the same number of TCRs (28,000). TCRs were defined as expanded if absent before sensitization and observed at least eight times at the 2-week time point. The public reads were reanalyzed by TCRdb: fastp trimming at Q25, MiXCR alignment, in-frame beta chains only. Rows with a matching CDR3 protein are joined into one entry that keeps the most common DNA and genes. The V and J calls, along with clone size, are taken from TCRdb and not from the paper's own processing. Present in this sample are fewer than 70,000 distinct CDR3 sequences, around 9.9% of which were seen just once. The top ten constitute roughly 5% of the sample.

The intended sense of this specimen's time point label: pre-sensitization, week 0. Sample treatment or condition, as interpreted from the label and publication: therapeutic diphenylcyclopropenone sensitization with weekly scalp DPC. At every patch-test visit, the blood draw took place before the patch test was put on. Eligible patients were aged 18 to 70, diagnosed with alopecia, deemed suitable for DPC therapy, and excluded if pregnant. Total RNA was extracted from unfractionated whole blood collected in Tempus Blood RNA tubes. Deletion took 4 bases off V and 0 bases off J, with a span of 16 bases between the germline ends. The CDR3 runs 16 residues from the cysteine to the phenylalanine. Only the CDR3 DNA is retained, 48 bases long and in frame from the first base. According to the germline V gene, CDR1 reads SGHVS and CDR2 reads FQNEAQ. This clonotype was observed at least ten times. It has no known antigen specificity. No base quality values were provided; no much bigger clone lies one nucleotide off.

This TCR derives from a woman between 50 and 59 years old with alopecia areata. Some clones in this sample may be carry-over from other donors' samples. Sample: whole blood, taken in connection with sensitization to the hapten diphenylcyclopropenone (DPC). The sequence links TRBV7-8 to TRBJ2-7; TRBD2 is a possible D gene, resting on 6 matching bases. Here is the DNA: TGTGCCAGCAGCTCCGGGACTGGGTACAGCTCCTACGAGCAGTACTTC. Translation gives CASSSGTGYSSYEQYF.